Each of the 9 T cell receptor beta chains below was sequenced from the same sample in a study of OX40 agonist ivuxolimab in advanced cancers. Data came from immunoSEQ multiplex PCR; TCRdb stores just in-frame clones and leaves some out. This sample has about 100,000 clones; 70% to 90% occur once, and the top ten carry just under 0.8%. The sequencing here drew on CD4+ or CD8+ T cells sorted from blood, taken in a trial of the OX40 agonist ivuxolimab. The origin of the receptors is an adult with an advanced solid tumor such as melanoma, head and neck, liver or kidney cancer.

This chain joins TRBV7-2 and TRBJ1-2; D remains ambiguous. This CDR3 comprises 14 residues. V lost 5 bases to trimming and J lost 0 bases, with 10 bases between them. From germline, CDR1 is SGHTA and CDR2 FQGNSA. CDR3 bases: TGTGCCAGCAGCCCCCCCTCAACTAACTATGGCTACACCTTC. Residues: CASSPPSTNYGYTF.

The V gene is TRBV28, the J gene TRBJ1-1; 8 positions match TRBD1. Germline V gives CDR1 MDHEN, CDR2 SYDVKM. The J segment lost 4 bases and the V segment lost 9 bases, leaving 4 bases of the junction unmatched. The CDR3 is 12 residues long. The CDR3 DNA follows: TGTGCCAGAGACAGGGGTGGCACTGAAGCTTTCTTT. It specifies CARDRGGTEAFF.

A single count supports this clone. V is TRBV9 and J is TRBJ1-4; D is undetermined. Trimming cost V 4 bases and J 4 bases, with 14 bases left between them. Per germline, CDR1 SGDLS and CDR2 YYNGEE. This CDR3 comprises 15 residues. The CDR3 sequence is CASSPPGGLNEKLFF. The CDR3 DNA reads TGTGCCAGCAGCCCTCCCGGAGGGCTTAATGAAAAACTGTTTTTT. The complete variable domain, with remaining parts taken from reference TRBV9 and TRBJ1-4, reads DSGVTQTPKHLITATGQRVTLRCSPRSGDLSVYWYQQSLDQGLQFLIQYYNGEERAKGNILERFSAQQFPDLHSELNLSSLELGDSALYFCASSPPGGLNEKLFFGSGTQLSVL.

The V call is TRBV28, the J call TRBJ1-5, with 8 bases fitting TRBD1. The CDR3 extends over 16 amino acids. Germline-derived CDR1 and CDR2 are MDHEN and SYDVKM. Trimming cost V 8 bases and J 0 bases; bases outside gene matches: 9. The CDR3 sequence is CASRGAGGYSNQPQHF. The CDR3 DNA follows: TGTGCCAGCCGGGGGGCAGGGGGCTATAGCAATCAGCCCCAGCATTTT.

The chain is built from TRBV19 and TRBJ1-6; D call uncertain. Per the germline V gene, CDR1 is LNHDA and CDR2 is SQIVND (reference sequence). CDR3 length: 14 residues. The V and J ends lost 3 bases and 6 bases respectively, with 9 bases between them. CDR3 residues: CASSISQVNSPLHF. The CDR3 coding sequence is TGTGCCAGTAGTATTAGTCAAGTTAATTCACCCCTCCACTTT.

V and J are TRBV7-2 and TRBJ2-3; 11 bases agree with TRBD2. With 2 bases clipped from V and 1 base from J, the junction kept 5 bases outside the gene matches. The germline CDR1 and CDR2 sequences are SGHTA and FQGNSA. The CDR3 extends over 17 amino acids. CDR3 loop: CASSLRVSGGGTDTQYF. The CDR3 DNA reads as TGTGCCAGCAGCTTAAGGGTTAGCGGGGGGGGCACAGATACGCAGTATTTT.

Details on this clone: Other DNA sequences in this sample translate to the same CDR3. The chain employs TRBV28 and TRBJ2-7; D is perhaps TRBD1 (5 bases). V lost 9 bases and J lost 0, with 9 bases in between. This CDR3 region has 12 residues. Per germline, CDR1 MDHEN and CDR2 SYDVKM. In DNA form, the CDR3 reads TGTGCCAGTCAGGGCAACTCCTACGAGCAGTACTTC. This translates into CASQGNSYEQYF.

V gene TRBV6-1 combines with J gene TRBJ2-2; possibly TRBD1 for D (5 bases). The germline V gene encodes CDR1 MNHNS and CDR2 SASEGT. V was cut by 6 bases and J by 7 bases, with 12 bases left in between. The CDR3 extends over 13 amino acids. CDR3 in amino acids: CASSERTGGELFF. CDR3 coding DNA: TGTGCCAGCAGCGAAAGAACAGGCGGGGAGCTGTTTTTT.

The chain recombines TRBV19 with TRBJ1-2; D may be TRBD1 (5 bases). V was shortened by 7 bases and J by 2 bases, with 17 bases between the two germline ends. Looked up from germline, CDR1 is LNHDA and CDR2 is SQIVND (reference sequence). The CDR3 loop spans 15 amino acids. CDR3 bases: TGTGCCAGTACCCCCACCGGGGGATCGAACTATGGCTACACCTTC. Amino acid sequence: CASTPTGGSNYGYTF.